This T cell receptor (beta chain) was captured by sequencing in a study of cytotoxic CD8 clonotypes in ibrutinib-treated CLL. The wider study: Roughly 10 relapsed/refractory, about 14 treatment-naive; some 17 IGHV unmutated. Study results and limitations: At the start, clonality exceeded age-matched healthy donors and followed circulating CD8+ T-cell counts. Public clonotypes, an uncommon group, contracted or remained stable on treatment.

V shed 7 bases and J 2 bases; nucleotides not matched to a gene: 4. CDR1 is MDHEN, CDR2 SYDVKM, per germline. The CDR3 is made up of 13 amino acids. The repertoire was sequenced with immunoSEQ multiplex PCR; TCRdb's copy has only in-frame clones and lacks some. The sample lists 30,000 to 40,000 clones; roughly three quarters were seen once. This clone is categorized as medium-sized. The antigen is undetermined. This CDR3 is also generated by other DNA sequences in the sample. This specimen was PBMCs, taken before ibrutinib treatment. This receptor was identified in a human donor with chronic lymphocytic leukemia. V and J are TRBV28 and TRBJ2-7; TRBD1 agrees at 8 bases. CDR3 residues: CASKRTGTYEQYF. The CDR3 nucleotides are TGTGCCAGCAAGAGGACAGGGACCTACGAGCAGTACTTC.